A selection of T cell receptor beta chains follows, all from one sample in a study of post-analysis software for immune sequencing data. In TCRdb, the PCR reads were re-called with MiXCR into one record per CDR3 protein. The table shows about 380,000 distinct CDR3 sequences, with around 33% occurring only once. Sequencing was performed on blood. The receptor source for this set is a girl aged 10 to 17 with multiple sclerosis. CDR3s include the opening cysteine and the closing phenylalanine or tryptophan. The D gene is left open where the match is weak. Part of the rows lack a size; the others show once, few, many or a class for expanded clones.

size,J,D,V,DNA,CDR3
.,TRBJ2-7,.,TRBV5-1,TGCGCCAGCAGCTTTGGGGTAAACTACGAGCAGTACTTC,CASSFGVNYEQYF
.,TRBJ2-3,TRBD1,TRBV7-2,TGTGCCAGCAGCCGGCGACAGGGTCTAGGAACGCAGTATTTT,CASSRRQGLGTQYF
few,TRBJ1-6,TRBD1,TRBV30,TGTGCCTGGTCAGGACAGGATAATTCACCCCTCCACTTT,CAWSGQDNSPLHF
.,TRBJ1-6,.,TRBV5-1,TGCGCCAGCAGCCCCGACAGCTACAATTCACCCCTCCACTTT,CASSPDSYNSPLHF
.,TRBJ2-3,.,TRBV12-3/TRBV12-4,TGTGCCAGCAGCCGACGGGGTTATAGCACAGATACGCAGTATTTT,CASSRRGYSTDTQYF
few,TRBJ2-1,.,TRBV12-3/TRBV12-4,TGTGCCAGCACCTTGGGTAGGGAGCAGTTCTTC,CASTLGREQFF
.,TRBJ1-4,.,TRBV29-1,TGCAGCGTCCGGGGGCTGGCTAATGAAAAACTGTTTTTT,CSVRGLANEKLFF
.,TRBJ2-6,.,TRBV5-1,TGCGCCAGCAGCTTGGCCGGGAGTTCCTCTGGGGCCAACGTCCTGACTTTC,CASSLAGSSSGANVLTF
.,TRBJ2-2,.,TRBV7-2,TGTGCCAGCAGCCTCAGGGGCAACACCGGGGAGCTGTTTTTT,CASSLRGNTGELFF
once,TRBJ2-3,TRBD2,TRBV4-1,TGCGCCAGCAGCCGCCCGGGACTAGTTTCAGATACGCAGTATTTT,CASSRPGLVSDTQYF
.,TRBJ2-5,TRBD2,TRBV9,TGTGCCAGCAGCCCCTCCTCTGCGGGGGGGAGAGAGACCCAGTACTTC,CASSPSSAGGRETQYF
many,TRBJ1-1,TRBD1,TRBV7-3,TGTGCCAGCAGCTTAGAGGGGGCACTGAACACTGAAGCTTTCTTT,CASSLEGALNTEAFF
few,TRBJ2-1,.,TRBV20-1,TGCAGTGCCAAGGGCCTGGCGGTCAGTGAGCAGTTCTTC,CSAKGLAVSEQFF
.,TRBJ2-1,.,TRBV12-3/TRBV12-4,TGTGCCAGCAGTTCGGACGGAAGTAGCTCCTACAATGAGCAGTTCTTC,CASSSDGSSSYNEQFF
few,TRBJ1-1,TRBD1,TRBV7-9,TGTGCCAGCAGCTATCAGGGGGACACTGAAGCTTTCTTT,CASSYQGDTEAFF
.,TRBJ1-2,TRBD1,TRBV6-2/TRBV6-3,TGTGCCAGCAGTTACCCCATCGACAGGGGGCTTAACTATGGCTACACCTTC,CASSYPIDRGLNYGYTF
.,TRBJ2-5,.,TRBV20-1,TGCAGTGCCCCTATGGTGCCTCAAGAGACCCAGTACTTC,CSAPMVPQETQYF
.,TRBJ2-3,.,TRBV3-1,TGTGCCAGCAGCCGAGTTGCAGATACGCAGTATTTT,CASSRVADTQYF
.,TRBJ1-2,.,TRBV20-1,TGCAGTGCTAGTCCGGGGGGCTACACCTTC,CSASPGGYTF
.,TRBJ2-2,TRBD1,TRBV27,TGTGCCAGCAGTTGGGGACAGTACACCGGGGAGCTGTTTTTT,CASSWGQYTGELFF
few,TRBJ2-6,.,TRBV12-3/TRBV12-4,TGTGCCAGCAAATGGGGAATCACTGGGGCCAACGTCCTGACTTTC,CASKWGITGANVLTF
.,TRBJ2-1,.,TRBV13,TGTGCCAGCCTGGCGATCAGCTCCTACAATGAGCAGTTCTTC,CASLAISSYNEQFF
.,TRBJ2-7,.,TRBV7-6,TGTGCCAGCAGCTTAATCGGGATGGGCAGTCGAAAAATAAGGTCCTACGAGCAGTACTTC,CASSLIGMGSRKIRSYEQYF